This TCR beta chain comes out of a study of blood T cell repertoires in COVID-19. Across the study: Both acute and convalescent COVID-19 samples were obtained from the United States, Italy and Spain.

TCRdb keeps only in-frame clones here, not all; method: immunoSEQ multiplex PCR. The sample shows about 370,000 clones, 80% to 90% of them seen only once. CDR3 size: 12 residues. V shed 5 bases and J shed 1 base, with 7 bases lying between them. Germline-derived CDR1 and CDR2 are SGHRS and YFSETQ. Recovery meant two consecutive negative NP/OP PCR tests, professional clearance, or resolved symptoms. The origin of this receptor is a man between 18 and 35 years old who had recovered from COVID-19. Sequencing used PBMCs or T cells enriched from blood (not recorded which). The J gene is TRBJ2-7, the V gene TRBV5-1; perhaps TRBD1 as D (6 bases). Here the CDR3 DNA reads TGCGCCAGCAGACAGGGTTCCTACGAGCAGTACTTC. Encoded protein: CASRQGSYEQYF.